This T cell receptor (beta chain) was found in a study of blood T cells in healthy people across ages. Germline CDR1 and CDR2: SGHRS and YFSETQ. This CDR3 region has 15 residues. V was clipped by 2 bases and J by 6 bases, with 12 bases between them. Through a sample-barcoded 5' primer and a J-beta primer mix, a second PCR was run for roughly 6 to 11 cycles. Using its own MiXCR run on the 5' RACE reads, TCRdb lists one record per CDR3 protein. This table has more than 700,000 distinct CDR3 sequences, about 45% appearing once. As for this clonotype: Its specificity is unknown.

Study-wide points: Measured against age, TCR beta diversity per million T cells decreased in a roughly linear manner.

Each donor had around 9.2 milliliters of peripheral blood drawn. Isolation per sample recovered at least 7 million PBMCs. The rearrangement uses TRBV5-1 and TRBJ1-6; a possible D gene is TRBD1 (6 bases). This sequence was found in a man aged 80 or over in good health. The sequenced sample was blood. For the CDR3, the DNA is TGCGCCAGCAGCTTCGACACAGGGCCTAATTCACCCCTCCACTTT. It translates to CASSFDTGPNSPLHF.